The clone carrying this TCR beta chain was seen only a few times. The sample is drawn from a study of T-cell memory formation after mild COVID-19. TCRdb called the 5' RACE reads again in MiXCR, with one record for every CDR3 protein. The sample holds 250,000 to 350,000 distinct CDR3 sequences, roughly 21% seen once. The germline gives CDR1 SGHRS, CDR2 YFSETQ. V shed 2 bases and J shed 4 bases, with 18 bases lying between them. CDR3 length: 16 residues. This receptor was taken from a man younger than 35 who had mild COVID-19 (a few samples of this study predate the infection). Cell type and time point are not known. The sequenced sample consisted of PBMCs or a T cell subset sorted from them (not recorded which). The chain combines TRBV5-1 with TRBJ1-1; the D gene is possibly TRBD1 (5 bases). The chain's CDR3 is CASSFGGSGYGTEAFF. DNA of the CDR3: TGCGCCAGCAGCTTCGGGGGTTCGGGGTACGGCACTGAAGCTTTCTTT.